Shown below are 15 T cell receptor beta chains from a single sample sequenced in a study of graft-versus-host responses after intestinal transplantation. The assay was immunoSEQ multiplex PCR, and TCRdb's table has in-frame clones only and misses some. This sample has more than 70,000 clones; approximately 80% occur once, and the top ten carry roughly 0.8%. For these receptors, no antigen is known. Source: unstimulated CD4+ T cells sorted from spleen or lymph node cells, taken before intestinal transplant. The source of these receptors is a human donor who received an intestinal transplant.

The chain joins TRBV5-1 to TRBJ2-5, with 8 bases fitting TRBD1. J lost 1 base, V lost 0 bases, and 5 bases had no gene match. Germline V gene data show CDR1 as SGHRS and CDR2 as YFSETQ. The CDR3 length is 16 residues. CDR3 region: CASSLGPTGGQETQYF. The DNA for the CDR3 is TGCGCCAGCAGCTTGGGACCCACAGGGGGCCAAGAGACCCAGTACTTC.

The V call is TRBV5-4, the J call TRBJ1-2; TRBD1 matches 8 bases. J gave up 2 bases and V 5 bases, and 11 bases lay outside the gene matches. The CDR3 length is 16 residues. Germline CDR1 is SGHNT and CDR2 is YYREEE (reference sequence). CDR3 coding DNA: TGTGCCAGCAGATACCGGACAGGGCGGGTCAACTATGGCTACACCTTC. Its translation is CASRYRTGRVNYGYTF.

J is TRBJ1-5 and V is TRBV7-6; no clear D. This CDR3 spans 13 amino acids. Trimming pared 1 base from V and 5 bases from J, leaving 6 bases between. CDR1 and CDR2 (germline): SGHVS, FNYEAQ. The CDR3: CASSLVGDQPQHF. The CDR3 nucleotides are TGTGCCAGCAGCTTAGTCGGAGATCAGCCCCAGCATTTT.

This clone was seen repeatedly, ten times or more. The rearrangement links TRBV5-6 to TRBJ1-1; 9 positions match TRBD1. This CDR3 is 15 amino acids long. The V and J ends lost 4 bases and 4 bases, in that order; junction bases with no gene match: 8. From germline, CDR1 is SGHDT and CDR2 YYEEEE. In DNA, the CDR3 is TGTGCCAGCAGCCCGATGACAGGGGGGAGCACTGAAGCTTTCTTT. Translating gives CASSPMTGGSTEAFF.

This chain links TRBV4-2 with TRBJ2-3; perhaps TRBD2 as D (5 bases). This CDR3 has 16 amino acids. Trimming stripped 4 bases from V and 0 bases from J, with 14 bases between. Looked up from germline, CDR1 is LGHNA and CDR2 is YNFKEQ. CDR3 residues: CASSRTGSGSTDTQYF. In DNA form, the CDR3 reads TGTGCCAGCAGCCGGACGGGCAGCGGTAGCACAGATACGCAGTATTTT.

The genes are TRBV18 and TRBJ2-3; D may be TRBD2 (6 bases). Trimming shortened V by 6 bases and J by 5 bases, and 24 bases separated the two germline ends. This CDR3 region has 17 residues. Germline CDR1 reads KGHSH; CDR2 reads LQKENI. The CDR3 region has the DNA TGTGCCAGCTCCCCAGAACCGCGGGGCCTGTTGGGAGATACGCAGTATTTT. The encoded protein is CASSPEPRGLLGDTQYF.

As DNA, the CDR3 is TGTGCCAGCAGCCAAGATCCGGGGTGGGGCACTGAAGCTTTCTTT. This sequence encodes CASSQDPGWGTEAFF. This rearrangement joins TRBV4-2 to TRBJ1-1; D not certain. The CDR3 loop spans 15 amino acids. The V end was cut by 0 bases, the J end by 4 bases, with 12 bases between. Germline CDR1 reads LGHNA; CDR2 reads YNFKEQ.

J is TRBJ2-1 and V is TRBV4-2; a possible D gene is TRBD2 (5 bases). Germline loops: CDR1 LGHNA, CDR2 YNFKEQ. CDR3 length: 16 amino acids. V dropped 1 base and J dropped 6 bases, with 16 bases sitting between them. The CDR3 DNA is TGTGCCAGCAGCCAAGGAGCCACGGGGAGCCTCAATGAGCAGTTCTTC. As protein: CASSQGATGSLNEQFF.

DNA for the CDR3: TGTGCCACCTCACCCGACAGGGACTCCACCTACGAGCAGTACTTC. Protein sequence: CATSPDRDSTYEQYF. The J gene is TRBJ2-7, the V gene TRBV15, with D tentatively TRBD1 (7 bases). CDR1 and CDR2 (germline): LNHNV, YYDKDF (reference sequence). Trimming removed 8 bases from V and 2 bases from J, with 19 bases in between. This CDR3 has 15 amino acids.

The chain links TRBV6-1 to TRBJ2-3; 12 nucleotides match TRBD2. The trim removed 4 bases at V and 4 bases at J, leaving 3 bases unmatched. CDR3 length equals 15 residues. The germline V gene encodes CDR1 MNHNS and CDR2 SASEGT. In nucleotides, the CDR3 is TGTGCCAGCAGTGTCCTAGCGGGGGGGCCAGATACGCAGTATTTT. Translated, it gives CASSVLAGGPDTQYF.

The chain carries TRBV7-9 and TRBJ1-4; 10 bases are a match to TRBD1. Trimming removed 5 bases from V and 6 bases from J; junction bases left unmatched: 6. Germline lookup yields CDR1 SEHNR and CDR2 FQNEAQ (reference sequence). This CDR3 is built from 15 residues. The CDR3 nucleotides read TGTGCCAGCAGCAAAAGGGGACAGGGGTATGAAAAACTGTTTTTT. Its protein product is CASSKRGQGYEKLFF.

The V gene is TRBV15, the J gene TRBJ1-2; 11 bases map to TRBD1. CDR1 is LNHNV, CDR2 YYDKDF, per germline (reference sequence). J was trimmed by 4 bases and V by 6 bases; bases with no gene match: 4. This CDR3 region has 14 residues. In DNA form, the CDR3 reads TGTGCCACCAGGCCCGGGACAGGGGGCTATGGCTACACCTTC. It translates to CATRPGTGGYGYTF.

J is TRBJ2-7 and V is TRBV5-6, with D maybe TRBD1 (6 bases). V lost 7 bases and J lost 5, with 22 bases in between. This CDR3 region has 15 residues. Germline values: CDR1 SGHDT, CDR2 YYEEEE. CDR3 sequence reads: CASRSRDIYQNEQYF. The CDR3 nucleotides read TGTGCCAGCCGATCACGGGACATTTACCAGAACGAGCAGTACTTC.

The chain is built from TRBV6-6 and TRBJ1-5, with no clear D. CDR3 length: 14 amino acids. Trimming took off 6 bases at V and 7 bases at J, with 16 bases between the two ends. Germline V CDR1 and CDR2: MNHNY, SVGAGI (reference sequence). The CDR3 loop reads CASSEGQATQPQHF. In DNA, the CDR3 is TGTGCCAGCAGCGAGGGCCAGGCCACCCAGCCCCAGCATTTT.

The chain employs TRBV9 and TRBJ2-5; 10 bases line up with TRBD2. Germline V gives CDR1 SGDLS, CDR2 YYNGEE. CDR3 size: 16 residues. With 0 bases clipped from V and 4 bases from J, the junction kept 6 bases outside the gene matches. The CDR3 protein is CASSVGVAGGLETQYF. The CDR3 bases are TGTGCCAGCAGCGTAGGAGTAGCGGGAGGACTAGAGACCCAGTACTTC.